This TCR beta chain was obtained from a study of OX40 agonist ivuxolimab in advanced cancers. Background on the whole study: Ivuxolimab was an agonistic, fully human IgG2 monoclonal antibody directed against OX40 (CD134), a costimulatory receptor. Of the roughly 51 patients in dose escalation, some 20 had hepatocellular carcinoma, about 15 had melanoma, 9 had renal cell carcinoma and 9 had head and neck cancer. Prior anti-PD-1, anti-PD-L1 or anti-CTLA-4 therapy was permitted, and 35% to 40% of dose-escalation patients had received checkpoint inhibitors. Three dose-escalation patients achieved partial responses, one with hepatocellular carcinoma and two with cutaneous melanoma. Intravenous ivuxolimab was administered to patients every 2 weeks at six dose levels: 0.01, 0.1, 0.3, 1.5, 3 and 10 mg/kg. The point of sequencing TCRbeta in the periphery was to test whether ivuxolimab changed TCR sequence diversity and drove clonal T-cell expansion. The paper reports the monotherapy dose-escalation portion (N ≈ 52 patients) of the phase I ivuxolimab trial. In the dose-escalation cohort, about four fifths of patients were male, and the mean age was roughly 60 years with a range of 23 to 79.

Broad study findings and their caveats: Low levels of normalized T-cell clonal expansion were also seen in some patients who did not respond. On average, CD8+ T cells showed more expanded clones than CD4+ T cells after ivuxolimab. Partial responders in the 0.1-3.0 mg/kg groups had among the lowest normalized peripheral clonal expansion, especially among CD8+ T cells. The antigen specificity of the clonally expanded peripheral T cells was not determined. Clonal expansion of both CD4+ and CD8+ blood T cells was observed from baseline to week 6 at doses 0.1 to 3.0 mg/kg.

In the case of this clone: Its antigen specificity is not known. The input lacks base qualities; no much larger clone sits a single base away.

Genomic DNA was extracted from sorted cells for sequencing of the TCRbeta CDR3 region. TCRbeta CDR3 regions were sequenced using the immunoSEQ Assay. TCRdb took over this immuneACCESS table, retaining in-frame rearrangements with V and J assigned. Such tables are incomplete; in checked studies, under half of the missing clones stem from an unresolved V gene, and the remainder is unexplained. This sample holds 90,000 to 120,000 clones; about 91% were observed only once. The ten largest clones represent approximately 1.2% of the sample. Reading from cysteine to phenylalanine, the CDR3 counts 13 amino acids. The read is trimmed to its CDR3 DNA, 39 bases read in frame from base 1. The junction shows trimming of 5 bases on V and 7 bases on J, plus 12 bases between the germline ends. CDR1 and CDR2, looked up from the germline V gene (reference sequence), are MNHNY and SVGAGI. Patients with autoimmune disease history or receiving systemic immunosuppression were excluded from the trial. Peripheral blood for TCR sequencing was collected from all dose cohorts at baseline, on cycle 4 day 1, and on cycle 7 day 1. Samples were obtained from an open-label, multicenter, first-in-human phase I dose-escalation trial of ivuxolimab. Adults with locally advanced or metastatic melanoma, renal cell, hepatocellular, or head and neck squamous cell carcinoma were enrolled in the trial. Before TCR sequencing, CD4+ T cells and CD8+ T cells from peripheral blood were sorted into separate populations.

Recombination linked TRBV6-6 to TRBJ2-1; the D segment could be TRBD2, given 6 matching bases. Here the sequenced sample was CD4+ or CD8+ T cells sorted from blood, taken in a trial of the OX40 agonist ivuxolimab. The TCR sequence derives from an adult with an advanced solid tumor such as melanoma, head and neck, liver or kidney cancer. At the DNA level, the sequence is TGTGCCAGCAGTCCCGGGACTGTGAATGAGCAGTTCTTC. Translation gives CASSPGTVNEQFF.